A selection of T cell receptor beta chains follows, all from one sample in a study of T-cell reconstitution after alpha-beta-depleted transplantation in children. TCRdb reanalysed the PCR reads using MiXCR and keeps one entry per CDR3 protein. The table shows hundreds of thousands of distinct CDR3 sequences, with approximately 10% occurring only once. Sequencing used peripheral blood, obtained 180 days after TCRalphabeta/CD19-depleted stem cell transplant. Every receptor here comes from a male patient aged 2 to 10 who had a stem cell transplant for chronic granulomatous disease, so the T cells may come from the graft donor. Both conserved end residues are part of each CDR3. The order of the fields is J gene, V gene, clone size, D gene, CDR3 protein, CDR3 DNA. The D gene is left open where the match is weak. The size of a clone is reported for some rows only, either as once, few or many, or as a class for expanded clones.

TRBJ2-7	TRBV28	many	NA	CASSSTPSNAYEQYF	TGTGCCAGCAGCTCAACCCCTTCTAATGCCTACGAGCAGTACTTC
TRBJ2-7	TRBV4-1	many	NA	CASSHVGLEQYF	TGCGCCAGCAGCCATGTCGGGCTCGAGCAGTACTTC
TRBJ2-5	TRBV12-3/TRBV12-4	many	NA	CASSLGAGDRETQYF	TGTGCCAGCAGTTTGGGGGCGGGAGATCGGGAGACCCAGTACTTC
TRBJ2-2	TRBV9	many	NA	CASSVVGGPTGELFF	TGTGCCAGCAGCGTAGTTGGGGGTCCCACCGGGGAGCTGTTTTTT
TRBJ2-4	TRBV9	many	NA	CASSVAGSGAKNIQYF	TGTGCCAGCAGCGTGGCCGGAAGCGGAGCCAAAAACATTCAGTACTTC
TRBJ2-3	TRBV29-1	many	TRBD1	CSVLMRTGITDTQYF	TGCAGCGTTTTGATGCGGACAGGGATCACAGATACGCAGTATTTT
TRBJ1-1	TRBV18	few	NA	CASSRIEATEAFF	TGTGCCAGCTCTCGGATAGAGGCGACTGAAGCTTTCTTT
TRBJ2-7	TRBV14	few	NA	CASSPDPLEQYF	TGTGCCAGCAGCCCGGACCCCCTAGAGCAGTACTTC
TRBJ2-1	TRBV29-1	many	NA	CSTLGGGSYNEQFF	TGCAGCACATTAGGGGGGGGCTCCTACAATGAGCAGTTCTTC
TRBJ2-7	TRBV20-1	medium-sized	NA	CSAAHRQRTSSEQYF	TGCAGTGCCGCACACCGACAGCGTACCTCTTCCGAGCAGTACTTC
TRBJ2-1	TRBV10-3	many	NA	CAISESLIGEQFF	TGTGCCATCAGTGAGTCGCTAATCGGTGAGCAGTTCTTC
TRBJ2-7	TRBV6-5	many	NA	CASSYSFTGLEQYF	TGTGCCAGCAGTTACTCGTTCACAGGTCTCGAGCAGTACTTC
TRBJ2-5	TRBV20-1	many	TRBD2	CSASGLAGWIVSEETQYF	TGCAGTGCTTCGGGACTAGCGGGATGGATCGTATCCGAAGAGACCCAGTACTTC
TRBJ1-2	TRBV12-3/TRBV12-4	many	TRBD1	CASSKGPGQSGYGYTF	TGTGCCAGCAGTAAAGGGCCGGGACAGAGTGGCTATGGCTACACCTTC
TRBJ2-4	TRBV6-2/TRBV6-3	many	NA	CASSYSGGGSKNIQYF	TGTGCCAGCAGTTACTCTGGCGGGGGCTCCAAAAACATTCAGTACTTC
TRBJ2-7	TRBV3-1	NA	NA	CASSQGIQGIFSYEQYF	TGTGCCAGCAGCCAAGGGATTCAGGGGATATTCTCCTACGAGCAGTACTTC
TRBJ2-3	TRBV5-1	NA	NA	CASSLDLPGDTQYF	TGCGCCAGCAGCTTGGATCTACCAGGGGATACGCAGTATTTT
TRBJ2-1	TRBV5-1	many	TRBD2	CASSLWAGGSYNEQFF	TGCGCCAGCAGCTTGTGGGCGGGAGGTTCCTACAATGAGCAGTTCTTC
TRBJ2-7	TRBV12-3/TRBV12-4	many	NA	CASSTTGNYEQYF	TGTGCCAGCAGTACAACAGGGAACTACGAGCAGTACTTC
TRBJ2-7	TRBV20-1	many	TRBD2	CSATLIAGGYEQYF	TGCAGTGCCACCTTAATAGCGGGAGGGTACGAGCAGTACTTC
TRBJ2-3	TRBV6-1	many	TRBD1	CATSDRASTDTQYF	TGTGCCACCTCGGACAGGGCTAGCACAGATACGCAGTATTTT
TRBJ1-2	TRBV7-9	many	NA	CASSSLPGLGDTF	TGTGCCAGCAGCTCATTACCAGGGTTAGGAGACACCTTC
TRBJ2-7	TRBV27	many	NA	CASSYGMGHYEQYF	TGTGCCAGCAGTTATGGTATGGGACATTACGAGCAGTACTTC
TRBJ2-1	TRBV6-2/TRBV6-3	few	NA	CASSYFTGGPEQFF	TGTGCCAGCAGTTACTTCACAGGTGGCCCTGAGCAGTTCTTC
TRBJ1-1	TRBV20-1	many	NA	CSAREGTPRPEAFF	TGCAGTGCTAGAGAAGGGACCCCCAGACCTGAAGCTTTCTTT
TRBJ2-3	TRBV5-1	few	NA	CASSSLQATDTQYF	TGCGCCAGCAGCTCGTTGCAAGCCACAGATACGCAGTATTTT
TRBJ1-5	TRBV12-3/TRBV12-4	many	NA	CASSLGDTGNQPQHF	TGTGCCAGCAGTTTAGGGGACACCGGCAATCAGCCCCAGCATTTT
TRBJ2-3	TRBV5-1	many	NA	CASSADAVPSLDTQYF	TGCGCCAGCAGCGCGGACGCGGTACCCAGCCTGGATACGCAGTATTTT
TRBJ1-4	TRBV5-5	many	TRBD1	CASSSGTGGEKLFF	TGTGCCAGCAGCTCCGGGACAGGTGGCGAAAAACTGTTTTTT
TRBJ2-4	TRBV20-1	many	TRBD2	CSARVLASGAVLDGAKNIQYF	TGCAGTGCTAGAGTTCTCGCTAGCGGGGCCGTCCTCGACGGAGCCAAAAACATTCAGTACTTC
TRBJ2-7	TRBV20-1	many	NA	CSARDTSILYEQYF	TGCAGTGCTAGGGACACAAGTATTCTCTACGAGCAGTACTTC
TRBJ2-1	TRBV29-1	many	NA	CSAGLGIGVNEQFF	TGCAGCGCCGGGTTGGGGATTGGGGTCAATGAGCAGTTCTTC
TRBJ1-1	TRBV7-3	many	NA	CASSSTGNTEAFF	TGCGCCAGCAGCTCGACAGGGAACACTGAAGCTTTCTTT
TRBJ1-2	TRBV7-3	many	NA	CASSLTPDGHYGYTF	TGTGCCAGCAGCTTAACGCCGGACGGACACTATGGCTACACCTTC
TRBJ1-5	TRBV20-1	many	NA	CSARTDSNQPQHF	TGCAGTGCTAGGACCGATTCCAATCAGCCCCAGCATTTT
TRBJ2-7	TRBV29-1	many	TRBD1	CSVGLGQGLSYEQYF	TGCAGCGTGGGCCTGGGACAGGGCCTATCCTACGAGCAGTACTTC
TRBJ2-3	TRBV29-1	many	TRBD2	CSGSLAGGYNTQYF	TGCAGCGGCAGTCTAGCGGGAGGGTACAATACGCAGTATTTT
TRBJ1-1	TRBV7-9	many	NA	CASTNTTEAFF	TGTGCCAGCACCAATACTACTGAAGCTTTCTTT